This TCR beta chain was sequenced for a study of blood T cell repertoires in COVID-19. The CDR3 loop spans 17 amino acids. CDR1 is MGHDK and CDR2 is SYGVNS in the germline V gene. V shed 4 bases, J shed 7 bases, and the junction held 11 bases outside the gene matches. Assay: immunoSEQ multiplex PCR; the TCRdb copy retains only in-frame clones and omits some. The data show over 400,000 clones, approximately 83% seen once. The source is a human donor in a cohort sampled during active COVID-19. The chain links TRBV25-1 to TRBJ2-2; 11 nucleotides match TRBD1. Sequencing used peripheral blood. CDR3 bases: TGTGCCAGCAGTGTGGTCCCGGGGACAGGGGGATTCGGGGAGCTGTTTTTT. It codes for CASSVVPGTGGFGELFF.